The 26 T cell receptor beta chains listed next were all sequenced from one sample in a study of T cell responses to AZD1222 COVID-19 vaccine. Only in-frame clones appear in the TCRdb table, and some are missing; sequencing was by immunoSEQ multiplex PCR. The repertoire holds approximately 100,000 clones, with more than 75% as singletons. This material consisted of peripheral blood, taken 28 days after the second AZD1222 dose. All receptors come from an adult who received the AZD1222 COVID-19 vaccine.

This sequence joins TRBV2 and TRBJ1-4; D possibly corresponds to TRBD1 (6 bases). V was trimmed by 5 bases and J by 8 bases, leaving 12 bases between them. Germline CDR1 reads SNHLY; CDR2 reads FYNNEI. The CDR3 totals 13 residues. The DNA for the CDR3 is TGTGCCAGCAGTCCAGGGGTGAACGAAAAACTGTTTTTT. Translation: CASSPGVNEKLFF.

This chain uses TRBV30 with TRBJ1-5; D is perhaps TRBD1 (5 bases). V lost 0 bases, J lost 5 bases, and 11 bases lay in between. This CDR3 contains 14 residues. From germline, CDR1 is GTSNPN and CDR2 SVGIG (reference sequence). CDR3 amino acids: CAWSVGDGYQPQHF. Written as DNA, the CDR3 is TGTGCCTGGAGTGTTGGGGACGGGTATCAGCCCCAGCATTTT.

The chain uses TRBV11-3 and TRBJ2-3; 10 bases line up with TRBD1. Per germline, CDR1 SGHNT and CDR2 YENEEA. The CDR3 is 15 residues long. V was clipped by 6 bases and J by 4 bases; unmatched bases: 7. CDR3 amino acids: CASSDTTGGADTQYF. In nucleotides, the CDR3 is TGTGCCAGCAGTGACACGACAGGGGGCGCAGATACGCAGTATTTT.

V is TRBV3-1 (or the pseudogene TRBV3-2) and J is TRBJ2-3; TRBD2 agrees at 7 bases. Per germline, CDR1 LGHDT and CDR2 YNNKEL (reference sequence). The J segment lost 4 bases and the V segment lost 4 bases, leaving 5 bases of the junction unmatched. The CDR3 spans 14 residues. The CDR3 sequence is CASSRGGAADTQYF. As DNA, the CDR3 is TGTGCCAGCAGCCGGGGAGGGGCGGCAGATACGCAGTATTTT.

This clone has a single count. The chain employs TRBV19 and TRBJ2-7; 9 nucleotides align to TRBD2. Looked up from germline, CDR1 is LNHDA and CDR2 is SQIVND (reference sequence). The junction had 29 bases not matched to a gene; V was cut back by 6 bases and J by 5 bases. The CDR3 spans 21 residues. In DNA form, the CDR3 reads TGTGCCAGTAGGGACGGATCTAGGCCTAAAGCGCGGGAGGGGGTTTCGGACGAGCAGTACTTC. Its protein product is CASRDGSRPKAREGVSDEQYF.

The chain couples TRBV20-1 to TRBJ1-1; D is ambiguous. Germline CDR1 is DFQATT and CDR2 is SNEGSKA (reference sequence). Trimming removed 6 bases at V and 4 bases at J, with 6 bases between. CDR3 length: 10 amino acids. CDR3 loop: CSALGTEAFF. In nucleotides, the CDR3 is TGCAGTGCGCTAGGCACTGAAGCTTTCTTT.

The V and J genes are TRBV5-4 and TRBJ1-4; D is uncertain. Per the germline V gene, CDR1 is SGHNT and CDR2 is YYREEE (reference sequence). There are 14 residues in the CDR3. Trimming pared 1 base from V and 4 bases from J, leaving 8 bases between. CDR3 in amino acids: CASSLSGINEKLFF. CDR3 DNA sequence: TGTGCCAGCAGCTTGTCGGGGATTAATGAAAAACTGTTTTTT. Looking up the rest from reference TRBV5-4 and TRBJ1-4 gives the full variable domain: ETGVTQSPTHLIKTRGQQVTLRCSSQSGHNTVSWYQQALGQGPQFIFQYYREEENGRGNFPPRFSGLQFPNYSSELNVNALELDDSALYLCASSLSGINEKLFFGSGTQLSVL.

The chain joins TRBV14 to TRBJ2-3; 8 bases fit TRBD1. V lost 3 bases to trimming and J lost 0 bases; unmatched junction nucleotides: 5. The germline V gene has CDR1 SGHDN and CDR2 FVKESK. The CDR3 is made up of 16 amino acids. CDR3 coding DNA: TGTGCCAGCAGCCAGTACAGGGGGACTAGCACAGATACGCAGTATTTT. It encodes CASSQYRGTSTDTQYF.

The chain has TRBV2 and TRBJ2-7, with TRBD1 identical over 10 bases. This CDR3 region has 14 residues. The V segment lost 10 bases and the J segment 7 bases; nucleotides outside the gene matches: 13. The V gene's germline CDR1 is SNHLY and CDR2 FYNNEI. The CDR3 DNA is TGTGCCACCGCACCGGGACAGGGGAAGGGAGAGCAGTACTTC. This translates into CATAPGQGKGEQYF.

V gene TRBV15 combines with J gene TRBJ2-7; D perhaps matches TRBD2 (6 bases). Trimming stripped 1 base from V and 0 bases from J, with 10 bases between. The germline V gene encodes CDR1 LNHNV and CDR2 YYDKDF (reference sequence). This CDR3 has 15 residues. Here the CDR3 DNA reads TGTGCCACCAGCAGAGGGAGGGACGGCTCCTACGAGCAGTACTTC. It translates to CATSRGRDGSYEQYF.

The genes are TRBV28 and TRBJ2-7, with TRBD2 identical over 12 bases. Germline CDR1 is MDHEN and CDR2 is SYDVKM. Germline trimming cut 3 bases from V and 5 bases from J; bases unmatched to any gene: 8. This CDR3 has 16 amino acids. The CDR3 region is CASSFPGLAGIHEQYF. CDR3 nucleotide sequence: TGTGCCAGCAGTTTCCCCGGACTAGCGGGAATTCACGAGCAGTACTTC.

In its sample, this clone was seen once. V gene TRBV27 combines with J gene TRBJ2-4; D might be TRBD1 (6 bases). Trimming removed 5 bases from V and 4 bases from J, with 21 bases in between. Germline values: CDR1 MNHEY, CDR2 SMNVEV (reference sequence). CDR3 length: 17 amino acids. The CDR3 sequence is CASSKAAGALRKNIQYF. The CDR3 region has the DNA TGTGCCAGCAGTAAGGCCGCAGGGGCCCTAAGAAAAAACATTCAGTACTTC.

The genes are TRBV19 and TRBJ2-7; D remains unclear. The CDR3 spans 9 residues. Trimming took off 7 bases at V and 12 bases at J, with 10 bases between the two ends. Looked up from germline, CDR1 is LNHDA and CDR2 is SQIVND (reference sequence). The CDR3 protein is CASILRWYF. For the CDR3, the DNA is TGTGCCAGTATTCTGAGGTGGTACTTC.

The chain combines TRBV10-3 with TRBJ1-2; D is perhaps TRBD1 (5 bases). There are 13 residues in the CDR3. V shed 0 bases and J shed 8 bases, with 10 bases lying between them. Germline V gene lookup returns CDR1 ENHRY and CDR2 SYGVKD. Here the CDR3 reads CAISESREYGYTF. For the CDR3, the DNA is TGTGCCATCAGTGAGTCCAGGGAATACGGCTACACCTTC.

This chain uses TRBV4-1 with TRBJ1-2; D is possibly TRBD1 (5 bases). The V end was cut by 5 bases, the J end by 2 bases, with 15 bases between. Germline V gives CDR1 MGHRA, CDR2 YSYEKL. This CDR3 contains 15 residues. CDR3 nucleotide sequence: TGCGCCAGCAGCTCTTCGGGGGGTGGAAACTATGGCTACACCTTC. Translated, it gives CASSSSGGGNYGYTF.

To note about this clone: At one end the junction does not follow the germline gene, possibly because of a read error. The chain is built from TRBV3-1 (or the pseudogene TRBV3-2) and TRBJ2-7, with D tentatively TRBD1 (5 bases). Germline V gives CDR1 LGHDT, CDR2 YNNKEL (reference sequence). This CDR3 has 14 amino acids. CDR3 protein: CAGSQGYLSYEQYF. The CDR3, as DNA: TGTGCCGGCAGCCAGGGTTACCTCTCCTACGAGCAGTACTTC.

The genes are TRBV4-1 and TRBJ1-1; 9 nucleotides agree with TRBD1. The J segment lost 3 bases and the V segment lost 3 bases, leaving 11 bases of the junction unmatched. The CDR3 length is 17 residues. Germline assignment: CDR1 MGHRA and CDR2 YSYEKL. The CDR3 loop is CASSHPTGGGLDTEAFF. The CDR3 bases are TGCGCCAGCAGCCACCCCACAGGGGGCGGTTTGGACACTGAAGCTTTCTTT.

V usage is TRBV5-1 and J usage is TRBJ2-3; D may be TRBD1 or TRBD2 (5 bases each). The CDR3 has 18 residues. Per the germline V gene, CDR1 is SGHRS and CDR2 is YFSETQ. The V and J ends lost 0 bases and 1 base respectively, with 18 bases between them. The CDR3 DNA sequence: TGCGCCAGCAGCTTGGAAGTAAGAGGGGCGTCCGGCACAGATACGCAGTATTTT. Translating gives CASSLEVRGASGTDTQYF. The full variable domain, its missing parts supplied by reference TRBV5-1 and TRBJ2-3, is KAGVTQTPRYLIKTRGQQVTLSCSPISGHRSVSWYQQTPGQGLQFLFEYFSETQRNKGNFPGRFSGRQFSNSRSEMNVSTLELGDSALYLCASSLEVRGASGTDTQYFGPGTRLTVL.

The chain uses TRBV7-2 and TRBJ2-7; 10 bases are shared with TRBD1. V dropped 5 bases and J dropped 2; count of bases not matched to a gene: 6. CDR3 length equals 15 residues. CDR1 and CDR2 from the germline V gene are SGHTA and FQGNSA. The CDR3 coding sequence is TGTGCCAGCAGCACCCGACAGGGGGCCCCCTACGAGCAGTACTTC. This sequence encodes CASSTRQGAPYEQYF.

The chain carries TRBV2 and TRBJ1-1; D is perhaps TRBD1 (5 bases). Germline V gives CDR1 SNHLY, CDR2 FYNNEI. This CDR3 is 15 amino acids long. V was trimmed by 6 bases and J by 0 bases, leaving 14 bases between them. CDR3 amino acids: CASRSRVGMNTEAFF. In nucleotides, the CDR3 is TGTGCCAGCAGATCCAGGGTTGGAATGAACACTGAAGCTTTCTTT.

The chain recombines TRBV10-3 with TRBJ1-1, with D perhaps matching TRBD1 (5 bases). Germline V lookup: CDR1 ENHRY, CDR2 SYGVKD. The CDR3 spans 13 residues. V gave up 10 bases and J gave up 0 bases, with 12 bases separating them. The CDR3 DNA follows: TGTGCCACCGGCGTGACAGTGAACACTGAAGCTTTCTTT. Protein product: CATGVTVNTEAFF.

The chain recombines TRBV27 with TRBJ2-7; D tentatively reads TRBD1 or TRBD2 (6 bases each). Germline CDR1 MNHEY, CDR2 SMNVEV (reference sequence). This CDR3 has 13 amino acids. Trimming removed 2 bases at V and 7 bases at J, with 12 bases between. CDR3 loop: CASSLGGLGEQYF. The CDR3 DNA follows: TGTGCCAGCAGTTTAGGGGGGCTGGGGGAGCAGTACTTC.

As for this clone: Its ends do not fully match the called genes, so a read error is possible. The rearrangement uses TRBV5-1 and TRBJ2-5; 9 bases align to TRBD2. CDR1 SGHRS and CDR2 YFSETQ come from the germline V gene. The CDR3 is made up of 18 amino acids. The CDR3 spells CASSSGPSGGGAQGTQYF. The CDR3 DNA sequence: TGCGCCAGCAGCTCCGGGCCATCCGGCGGGGGGGCCCAAGGGACCCAGTACTTC.

In DNA form, the CDR3 reads TGCGCCAGCAGCAGCAGGGGGTCCTACGAGCAGTACTTC. The encoded protein is CASSSRGSYEQYF. The V and J genes are TRBV5-1 and TRBJ2-7; 7 nucleotides line up with TRBD1. CDR3 length equals 13 residues. Germline-derived CDR1 and CDR2 are SGHRS and YFSETQ. The junction had 2 bases not matched to a gene; V was cut back by 4 bases and J by 1 base.

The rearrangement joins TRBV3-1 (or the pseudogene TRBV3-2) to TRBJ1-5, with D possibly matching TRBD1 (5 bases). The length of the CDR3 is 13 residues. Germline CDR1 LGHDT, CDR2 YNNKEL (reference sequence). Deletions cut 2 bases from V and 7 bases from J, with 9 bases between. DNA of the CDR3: TGTGCCAGCAGCCAAACCGGGGGACAGCCCCAGCATTTT. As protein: CASSQTGGQPQHF.

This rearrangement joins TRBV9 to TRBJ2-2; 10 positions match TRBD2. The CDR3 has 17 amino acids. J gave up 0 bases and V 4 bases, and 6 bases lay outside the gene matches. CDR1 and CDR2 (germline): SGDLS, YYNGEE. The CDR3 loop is CASSSPSGGPNTGELFF. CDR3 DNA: TGTGCCAGCAGCTCACCTAGCGGGGGACCGAACACCGGGGAGCTGTTTTTT. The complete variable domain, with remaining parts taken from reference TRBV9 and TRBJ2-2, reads DSGVTQTPKHLITATGQRVTLRCSPRSGDLSVYWYQQSLDQGLQFLIQYYNGEERAKGNILERFSAQQFPDLHSELNLSSLELGDSALYFCASSSPSGGPNTGELFFGEGSRLTVL.